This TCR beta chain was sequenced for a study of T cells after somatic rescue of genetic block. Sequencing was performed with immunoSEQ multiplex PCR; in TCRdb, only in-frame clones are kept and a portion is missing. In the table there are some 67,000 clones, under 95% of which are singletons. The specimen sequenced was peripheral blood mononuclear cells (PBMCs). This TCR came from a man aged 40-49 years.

The CDR3 DNA sequence: TGTGCCAGCAGTTTGACAGGAAACACCGGGGAGCTGTTTTTT. Encoded protein: CASSLTGNTGELFF. The V call is TRBV27, the J call TRBJ2-2; tentatively, D is TRBD1 (6 bases). The CDR3 totals 14 residues. V lost 3 bases to trimming and J lost 2 bases, with 7 bases between them. Germline V gene sequence: CDR1 MNHEY, CDR2 SMNVEV (reference sequence).